The 30 T cell receptor beta chains below were found in one sample sequenced in a study of metastatic and nonmetastatic thyroid tumors. TCRdb reassembled clones from the PCR reads with MiXCR. This table has about 16,000 clones, about 26% appearing once. Before thyroid surgery, none of the patients had received any treatment. The sample consisted of adjacent normal tissue. The origin of the receptors is a female donor with papillary thyroid cancer or a benign thyroid nodule (not recorded which). Some clones in this sample may be carry-over from other donors' samples.

The sample holds a few counts of this clone. This chain joins TRBV20-1 and TRBJ1-6, with 10 positions matching TRBD1. With 7 bases clipped from V and 9 bases from J, the junction kept 9 bases outside the gene matches. The CDR3 has 14 amino acids. Looked up from germline, CDR1 is DFQATT and CDR2 is SNEGSKA (reference sequence). The CDR3 protein is CSVPTGGGGSPLHF. The DNA of the CDR3 is TGCAGTGTCCCGACAGGGGGCGGGGGTTCACCCCTCCACTTT.

V gene TRBV6-1 combines with J gene TRBJ2-7; 10 bases agree with TRBD1. The CDR3 is 17 amino acids. Germline trimming cut 6 bases from V and 7 bases from J; bases unmatched to any gene: 18. Germline V gene lookup returns CDR1 MNHNS and CDR2 SASEGT. This CDR3 reads CASSSALPGQGMREQYF. Here the CDR3 DNA reads TGTGCCAGCAGCTCCGCGCTACCGGGACAGGGGATGAGGGAGCAGTACTTC.

In this sample, this clone turned up many times. This sequence joins TRBV7-2 and TRBJ2-2; 9 nucleotides match TRBD2. Per germline, CDR1 SGHTA and CDR2 FQGNSA. Trimming removed 1 base from V and 5 bases from J; junction bases left unmatched: 2. The CDR3 has 15 residues. The CDR3 sequence: CASSLGAGGTGELFF. Here the CDR3 DNA reads TGTGCCAGCAGCTTAGGCGCGGGAGGGACCGGGGAGCTGTTTTTT.

This rearrangement joins TRBV6-1 to TRBJ1-1, with D unclear. Looked up from germline, CDR1 is MNHNS and CDR2 is SASEGT. The length of the CDR3 is 13 residues. Trimming removed 5 bases at V and 1 base at J, with 8 bases between. CDR3 region: CASSFGRNTEAFF. DNA for the CDR3: TGTGCCAGCAGTTTCGGCCGGAACACTGAAGCTTTCTTT.

This clone is labeled medium-sized (0.01 to 0.1%). The CDR3 nucleotides read TGCAGTGCCATCGGGACTAGCCGGACGTACAATGAGCAGTTCTTC. This codes for CSAIGTSRTYNEQFF. The chain links TRBV20-1 to TRBJ2-1, with 9 bases lining up with TRBD2. V dropped 6 bases and J dropped 4; count of bases not matched to a gene: 10. Germline CDR1 reads DFQATT; CDR2 reads SNEGSKA (reference sequence). The CDR3 is 15 amino acids.

The chain joins TRBV5-5 to TRBJ1-1; 7 positions match TRBD1. Germline V gives CDR1 SGHKS, CDR2 YYEKEE (reference sequence). After removal of 2 bases from V and 0 bases from J, the junction contained 7 bases not matched to a gene. There are 16 residues in the CDR3. The CDR3 DNA is TGTGCCAGCAGCTTACGGACAGGTTACATGAACACTGAAGCTTTCTTT. It encodes CASSLRTGYMNTEAFF.

The chain combines TRBV5-1 with TRBJ2-1, with 10 bases lining up with TRBD2. Trimming cost V 0 bases and J 9 bases; bases outside gene matches: 3. The CDR3 contains 14 residues. Germline-derived CDR1 and CDR2 are SGHRS and YFSETQ. CDR3 amino acids: CASSLEGLALEQFF. As DNA, the CDR3 is TGCGCCAGCAGCTTGGAGGGACTAGCGCTTGAGCAGTTCTTC.

This clone was detected a few times. The CDR3 spells CASSEYQGSYF. The CDR3 DNA follows: TGTGCCAGCAGTGAATATCAGGGTAGCTACTTC. The chain joins TRBV6-1 to TRBJ2-7, with TRBD1 as a possible D gene (5 bases). The germline V and J ends were trimmed by 2 bases and 13 bases, with 12 bases remaining between them. CDR3 length equals 11 residues. Germline V lookup: CDR1 MNHNS, CDR2 SASEGT.

The V and J genes are TRBV5-1 and TRBJ2-7, with 9 bases aligning to TRBD1. The CDR3 spans 15 residues. The junction had 9 bases not matched to a gene; V was cut back by 4 bases and J by 4 bases. Looked up from germline, CDR1 is SGHRS and CDR2 is YFSETQ. The CDR3 spells CASSPSGQGRYEQYF. The CDR3 DNA reads TGCGCCAGCAGCCCCTCGGGACAGGGACGATACGAGCAGTACTTC.

The V and J genes are TRBV6-2 or TRBV6-3 and TRBJ2-7, with 8 bases aligning to TRBD1. This CDR3 comprises 16 residues. Germline values: CDR1 MNHEY, CDR2 SVGEGT. V trimming: 11 bases; J trimming: 3 bases; junction bases outside the gene matches: 18. The CDR3 DNA sequence: TGTGCCTGCATTTACGCGGTCCGGACAGGGTGCTACGAGCAGTACTTC. This translates into CACIYAVRTGCYEQYF.

This clone showed up just a few times. The chain combines TRBV28 with TRBJ2-7; D is tentatively TRBD1 or TRBD2 (5 bases each). This CDR3 spans 13 amino acids. V was trimmed by 2 bases and J by 6 bases, leaving 11 bases between them. Per the germline V gene, CDR1 is MDHEN and CDR2 is SYDVKM. CDR3 nucleotides: TGTGCCAGCAGTTTAGGGACCGCGGGCGAGCAGTACTTC. Protein product: CASSLGTAGEQYF.

In regard to this clone: Germline and junction disagree at one end, which may indicate a read error. The chain employs TRBV13 and TRBJ2-4; 14 nucleotides align to TRBD2. CDR3 length: 18 amino acids. Germline V gene data show CDR1 as PRHDT and CDR2 as FYEKMQ (reference sequence). The CDR3 sequence is CAISYRTSGGLAKNIQYF. CDR3 bases: TGTGCCATCAGCTACCGGACTAGCGGGGGGCTAGCCAAAAACATTCAGTACTTC.

For this clone: The same CDR3 can be traced to other DNA sequences in this sample. The rearrangement links TRBV20-1 to TRBJ1-5; D gene ambiguous. The germline V gene encodes CDR1 DFQATT and CDR2 SNEGSKA (reference sequence). This CDR3 has 12 residues. V lost 0 bases to trimming and J lost 3 bases, with 3 bases between them. The CDR3 DNA sequence: TGCAGTGCTAGAGAGGCCAATCAGCCCCAGCATTTT. Translating it yields CSAREANQPQHF.

The table lists this clone with a few counts. The chain links TRBV6-6 to TRBJ1-6; unclear D gene. The germline gives CDR1 MNHNY, CDR2 SVGAGI (reference sequence). V was cut by 2 bases and J by 9 bases, with 8 bases left in between. The CDR3 extends over 13 amino acids. The CDR3 loop is CASSYETASPLHF. The CDR3 bases are TGTGCCAGCAGTTACGAGACGGCTTCACCCCTCCACTTT.

By its share, this clone is medium-sized (0.01 to 0.1%). The chain recombines TRBV27 with TRBJ2-7; 14 positions agree with TRBD2. CDR1 MNHEY and CDR2 SMNVEV come from the germline V gene (reference sequence). The CDR3 covers 16 residues. V was clipped by 5 bases and J by 5 bases; unmatched bases: 8. The CDR3 spells CASSLLTSGRVNEQYF. The CDR3 nucleotides are TGTGCCAGCAGTCTCTTGACTAGCGGGAGGGTAAACGAGCAGTACTTC.

This clone has a count of ten or more. The chain carries TRBV19 and TRBJ2-1; D not resolved. V lost 6 bases, J lost 0 bases, and 15 bases lay in between. From germline, CDR1 is LNHDA and CDR2 SQIVND (reference sequence). The length of the CDR3 is 16 residues. The CDR3 DNA reads TGTGCCAGTAGCGCCTGGCCCCGGAGCTCCTACAATGAGCAGTTCTTC. Encoded protein: CASSAWPRSSYNEQFF.

The rearrangement links TRBV4-2 to TRBJ2-2; 9 bases are shared with TRBD2. CDR1 is LGHNA and CDR2 is YNFKEQ in the germline V gene. J lost 5 bases, V lost 1 base, and 8 bases had no gene match. This CDR3 comprises 17 residues. CDR3 in DNA: TGTGCCAGCAGCCAAGTTGGCGGGAGGGCGAGAACCGGGGAGCTGTTTTTT. This sequence encodes CASSQVGGRARTGELFF.

This clone has just a few counts. The chain is built from TRBV28 and TRBJ1-1, with a possible D match to TRBD1 (6 bases). Germline loops: CDR1 MDHEN, CDR2 SYDVKM. V lost 6 bases and J 6 bases, leaving 14 bases between the germline ends. The CDR3 length is 13 residues. The CDR3 region is CASRKGGWSEAFF. The CDR3 nucleotides are TGTGCCAGCAGAAAAGGGGGTTGGTCTGAAGCTTTCTTT.

Judged by abundance, this clone is medium-sized (0.01 to 0.1%). The chain employs TRBV4-3 and TRBJ2-1; D unclear. Germline V CDR1 and CDR2: LGHNA, YSLEER. CDR3 size: 14 residues. Trimming left V 1 base short and J 6 bases short, with 10 bases between. CDR3 sequence (DNA): TGCGCCAGCAGCCAAGGGATAGCTACCAATGAGCAGTTCTTC. It yields the protein CASSQGIATNEQFF.

Only a few counts were recorded for this clone. The V call is TRBV19, the J call TRBJ2-1, with TRBD2 as a possible D gene (5 bases). Germline loops: CDR1 LNHDA, CDR2 SQIVND (reference sequence). Trimming removed 5 bases at V and 1 base at J, with 12 bases between. The CDR3 contains 15 residues. This chain's CDR3 is CASSATGSSYNEQFF. The CDR3, as DNA: TGTGCCAGTAGTGCCACGGGGTCGTCCTACAATGAGCAGTTCTTC.

This clone was observed many times. The rearrangement links TRBV20-1 to TRBJ1-2, with 7 bases lining up with TRBD1. Germline loops: CDR1 DFQATT, CDR2 SNEGSKA (reference sequence). The CDR3 runs to 15 residues. Unmatched junction bases numbered 11, after V lost 3 bases and J lost 4 bases. CDR3 loop: CSASGTARLGYGYTF. For the CDR3, the DNA is TGCAGTGCTAGCGGGACAGCCCGACTAGGCTATGGCTACACCTTC.

On this clone itself: One junction end disagrees with the germline gene, perhaps due to a read error. The CDR3 nucleotides read TGTGCCAGTAGTTACCCTGACATACTAGCTGGAGAAGCTTTCTTT. The encoded protein is CASSYPDILAGEAFF. The rearrangement links TRBV28 to TRBJ1-1; D unresolved. Germline V gene data show CDR1 as MDHEN and CDR2 as SYDVKM. This CDR3 is 15 amino acids long.

This clone showed up many times. J is TRBJ2-1 and V is TRBV5-4; 8 bases agree with TRBD2. V dropped 0 bases and J dropped 5; count of bases not matched to a gene: 4. The CDR3 spans 15 residues. The germline V gene encodes CDR1 SGHNT and CDR2 YYREEE (reference sequence). The CDR3 sequence is CASSLGVREDNEQFF. CDR3 bases: TGTGCCAGCAGCTTGGGGGTGCGGGAGGACAATGAGCAGTTCTTC. The whole variable domain, filled in from reference TRBV5-4 and TRBJ2-1, reads ETGVTQSPTHLIKTRGQQVTLRCSSQSGHNTVSWYQQALGQGPQFIFQYYREEENGRGNFPPRFSGLQFPNYSSELNVNALELDDSALYLCASSLGVREDNEQFFGPGTRLTVL.

V is TRBV12-3 or TRBV12-4 and J is TRBJ1-3; D is uncertain. The CDR3 consists of 13 residues. V was pared by 1 base and J by 2 bases, with 3 bases between. The CDR3 protein is CASSLVPGNTIYF. In DNA, the CDR3 is TGTGCCAGCAGTTTAGTCCCTGGAAACACCATATATTTT.

This clone was seen ten or more times. The chain uses TRBV28 and TRBJ1-6; D gene unclear. This CDR3 is 16 amino acids long. Germline assignment: CDR1 MDHEN and CDR2 SYDVKM. The V end was cut by 2 bases, the J end by 7 bases, with 15 bases between. The CDR3: CASSLPRRVRNSPLHF. The DNA of the CDR3 is TGTGCCAGCAGTTTACCCCGGAGGGTGAGGAATTCACCCCTCCACTTT.

As for this clone: Germline is not matched at one junction end, which may reflect a read error. This chain uses TRBV12-3 or TRBV12-4 with TRBJ2-3; 11 bases match TRBD2. CDR3 length: 15 amino acids. The CDR3 loop is CASSFRLAGGDTPYF. CDR3 bases: TGTGCCAGCAGTTTTAGGCTAGCGGGAGGAGATACGCCGTATTTT.

CDR3 sequence: CASSLGNGHTEAFF. In nucleotides, the CDR3 is TGTGCCAGCAGTTTAGGTAACGGCCACACTGAAGCTTTCTTT. The chain couples TRBV12-3 or TRBV12-4 to TRBJ1-1; D not certain. The V end was cut by 1 base, the J end by 3 bases, with 9 bases between. The CDR3 contains 14 residues.

The rearrangement uses TRBV5-1 and TRBJ1-6; 7 bases fit TRBD1. This CDR3 region has 17 residues. J lost 0 bases, V lost 0 bases, and 3 bases had no gene match. CDR1 is SGHRS and CDR2 is YFSETQ in the germline V gene. The CDR3 is CASSLADRVSYNSPLHF. In DNA, the CDR3 is TGCGCCAGCAGCTTGGCCGACAGGGTCTCCTATAATTCACCCCTCCACTTT.

This clone is categorized as medium-sized. The chain combines TRBV28 with TRBJ1-2, with D possibly matching TRBD1 (5 bases). The CDR3 totals 12 residues. Deletions cut 8 bases from V and 3 bases from J, with 10 bases between. CDR1 and CDR2 from the germline V gene are MDHEN and SYDVKM. This chain's CDR3 is CASGKTDYGYTF. The CDR3 nucleotides read TGTGCCAGCGGCAAGACAGACTATGGCTACACCTTC.

This sequence joins TRBV27 and TRBJ1-2; D not resolved. This CDR3 region has 15 residues. The germline V and J ends were trimmed by 4 bases and 7 bases, with 19 bases remaining between them. Per germline, CDR1 MNHEY and CDR2 SMNVEV (reference sequence). CDR3 amino acids: CASSYKDPSLGGYTF. CDR3 sequence (DNA): TGTGCCAGCAGTTACAAAGATCCCAGTTTGGGTGGCTACACCTTC.